Following are 23 T cell receptor beta chains from one sample sequenced in a study of T cells in Graves' hyperthyroidism and ophthalmopathy. Researchers amplified the TCR beta CDR3 regions from RNA transcripts. A set of HTBI primers served as the primers for a first-round RT-PCR of the TCR CDR3. TCRdb re-called the multiplex PCR reads through MiXCR, storing one row per CDR3 protein. The data contain a few hundred thousand distinct CDR3 sequences, more than 45% of them singletons. Sequencing used peripheral blood or thyroid tissue (not recorded which). The receptors were sampled from a woman between 18 and 29 years old with Graves' hyperthyroidism.

This clonotype was recorded many times. V usage is TRBV7-2 and J usage is TRBJ2-7, with 12 bases aligning to TRBD2. Trimming cost V 5 bases and J 3 bases; bases outside gene matches: 11. CDR1 and CDR2 from the germline V gene are SGHTA and FQGNSA. The CDR3 extends over 17 amino acids. The CDR3, as DNA: TGTGCCAGCAGCACCGGATGGGGGACTAGCGGGTTCTACGAGCAGTACTTC. Amino acids: CASSTGWGTSGFYEQYF.

About this clonotype itself: At one of its ends the junction is not consistent with the germline gene, which may arise from a read error. The rearrangement links TRBV15 to TRBJ1-5; D is perhaps TRBD1 (5 bases). Germline assignment: CDR1 LNHNV and CDR2 YYDKDF (reference sequence). The CDR3 spans 13 residues. CDR3 loop: CATSREAGSPQHF. The CDR3 DNA reads TGTGCCACCAGCCGAGAGGCAGGGTCACCCCAGCATTTT.

This chain uses TRBV29-1 with TRBJ2-6; D is perhaps TRBD1 (6 bases). The germline V gene has CDR1 SQVTM and CDR2 ANQGSEA. V lost 4 bases and J 1 base, leaving 14 bases between the germline ends. The CDR3 loop spans 16 amino acids. The CDR3 DNA sequence: TGCAGCGTTGCGGGACAAAAAGGATCTGGGGCCAACGTCCTGACTTTC. As protein: CSVAGQKGSGANVLTF.

This clonotype was found many times. V is TRBV20-1 and J is TRBJ1-4; 8 bases fit TRBD1. This CDR3 has 14 amino acids. Trimming cost V 3 bases and J 8 bases; bases outside gene matches: 8. CDR1 and CDR2 (germline): DFQATT, SNEGSKA (reference sequence). The CDR3 DNA reads TGCAGTGCTAGTTGGGGACAGGTGTCGGAAAAACTGTTTTTT. Its translation: CSASWGQVSEKLFF.

This clonotype was counted ten times or more. V is TRBV7-9 and J is TRBJ1-1; perhaps TRBD1 as D (6 bases). Trimming removed 4 bases at V and 4 bases at J, with 16 bases between. Germline CDR1 reads SEHNR; CDR2 reads FQNEAQ (reference sequence). The CDR3 runs to 15 residues. The CDR3 here is CASSSRQGWGTEAFF. CDR3 DNA: TGTGCCAGCAGCTCCCGGCAGGGGTGGGGCACTGAAGCTTTCTTT.

This chain joins TRBV4-3 and TRBJ1-2; TRBD1 agrees at 9 bases. The CDR3 is 17 amino acids. Germline-derived CDR1 and CDR2 are LGHNA and YSLEER. Trimming took 1 base from V and 8 from J; bases not matched to a gene: 14. The CDR3 DNA is TGCGCCAGCAGCCAAGGCGGGACAGGGTTCATCCCTGGGGGCTACACCTTC. Protein: CASSQGGTGFIPGGYTF.

CDR3 sequence (DNA): TGTGCCAGCAGGCCGGCAGGGGGCTATGGAAACACCATATATTTT. It encodes CASRPAGGYGNTIYF. This sequence joins TRBV3-1 and TRBJ1-3, with 8 nucleotides matching TRBD1. Germline V gene lookup returns CDR1 LGHDT and CDR2 YNNKEL (reference sequence). J lost 3 bases, V lost 6 bases, and 7 bases had no gene match. This CDR3 region has 15 residues.

Remarks on this clonotype: This CDR3 fails to terminate in the conserved phenylalanine or tryptophan, so it likely reflects a read error. No DNA is shown, since the ends of the CDR3 on it are uncertain; the CDR3 is the one TCRdb lists. The chain carries TRBV20-1 and TRBJ2-5; TRBD1 reflects the table's D call only, with no check against the DNA. Both ends counted, the CDR3 spans 13 residues. Germline V gives CDR1 DFQATT, CDR2 SNEGSKA (reference sequence). The CDR3 region is CSAALDGGGPRSG.

In its sample, this clonotype was seen many times. This chain connects TRBV29-1 to TRBJ1-4, with D maybe TRBD1 (5 bases). CDR1 SQVTM and CDR2 ANQGSEA come from the germline V gene. The germline V and J ends were trimmed by 4 bases and 7 bases, with 13 bases remaining between them. CDR3 length equals 13 residues. This CDR3 is CSVGGHWGEKLFF. The CDR3 region has the DNA TGCAGCGTTGGAGGACATTGGGGTGAAAAACTGTTTTTT.

Regarding this clonotype: The junction differs from germline at one of its ends, possibly a read error. The rearrangement uses TRBV20-1 and TRBJ2-7, with 7 bases that match TRBD2. The CDR3 is 11 amino acids. The germline gives CDR1 DFQATT, CDR2 SNEGSKA (reference sequence). CDR3 region: CSARAGKEQYF. CDR3 nucleotides: TGCAGTGCAAGAGCGGGGAAGGAGCAGTACTTC.

This clonotype has more than one count but fewer than ten. The rearrangement uses TRBV3-1 and TRBJ1-3; tentative D call: TRBD1 (6 bases). There are 13 residues in the CDR3. The germline V and J ends were trimmed by 11 bases and 3 bases, with 14 bases remaining between them. The germline CDR1 and CDR2 sequences are LGHDT and YNNKEL (reference sequence). Here the CDR3 DNA reads TGTGCCTCTACAGGGTCCCTTGGAAACACCATATATTTT. It specifies CASTGSLGNTIYF.

In its sample, this clonotype was seen many times. V is TRBV30 and J is TRBJ1-2; D perhaps matches TRBD1 (6 bases). V shed 8 bases and J shed 8 bases, with 18 bases lying between them. The CDR3 has 12 residues. In germline, CDR1 is GTSNPN, CDR2 SVGIG (reference sequence). CDR3 amino acids: CAVVTGITGYTF. The CDR3 DNA reads as TGTGCCGTTGTAACAGGGATTACAGGCTACACCTTC.

Details on this clonotype: A clone one base away is much larger, so this may be a read error. The CDR3: CASSPDRGYGEQYF. DNA of the CDR3: TGTGCCAGCAGCCCAGACAGGGGGTACGGCGAGCAGTACTTC. The chain is built from TRBV12-3 or TRBV12-4 and TRBJ2-7; 9 bases match TRBD1. Germline trimming cut 6 bases from V and 6 bases from J; bases unmatched to any gene: 9. The CDR3 covers 14 residues.

The CDR3 loop is CSVRPTYEQYF. The CDR3 DNA reads TGCAGCGTTAGGCCGACCTACGAGCAGTACTTC. This chain joins TRBV29-1 and TRBJ2-7; D is unresolved. With 5 bases removed from V and 2 bases from J, the gap between germline ends came to 7 bases. This CDR3 region has 11 residues. CDR1 is SQVTM, CDR2 ANQGSEA, per germline.

This clonotype was observed once. The rearrangement uses TRBV2 and TRBJ2-5, with unresolved D. The CDR3 length is 14 residues. Germline V CDR1 and CDR2: SNHLY, FYNNEI. Between the trimmed V and J ends, which lost 1 base and 5 bases, there was a span of 11 bases. The CDR3 protein is CASSEDSGGETQYF. The CDR3 DNA follows: TGTGCCAGCAGTGAAGACAGTGGTGGGGAGACCCAGTACTTC.

The chain combines TRBV2 with TRBJ2-5; D gene unclear. There are 12 residues in the CDR3. V was pared by 0 bases and J by 9 bases, with 8 bases between. Germline lookup yields CDR1 SNHLY and CDR2 FYNNEI. The CDR3 spells CASSEAVQPQYF. Written as DNA, the CDR3 is TGTGCCAGCAGTGAAGCGGTTCAGCCCCAGTACTTC.

This clonotype was recorded only once. Mismatch with germline at one junction end may stem from a read error. V is TRBV20-1 and J is TRBJ1-5; a possible D gene is TRBD1 (5 bases). This CDR3 has 16 residues. Germline V gives CDR1 DFQATT, CDR2 SNEGSKA (reference sequence). CDR3 protein: CSAREGLAGLNEPQHF. Written as DNA, the CDR3 is TGCAGTGCTAGAGAAGGGCTAGCGGGACTCAATGAGCCCCAGCATTTT.

Worth noting for this clonotype: This may arise from a read error, as a much more abundant clone is one base away. J is TRBJ1-4 and V is TRBV9, with D unclear. The CDR3 contains 14 residues. V was clipped by 7 bases and J by 0 bases, with 10 bases between them. Germline V gene sequence: CDR1 SGDLS, CDR2 YYNGEE. The CDR3 spells CASGITSTNEKLFF. CDR3 coding DNA: TGTGCCAGCGGCATCACCTCAACTAATGAAAAACTGTTTTTT.

This chain links TRBV10-3 with TRBJ1-6, with a weak D call TRBD1 (5 bases). With 10 bases removed from V and 2 bases from J, the gap between germline ends came to 15 bases. Germline V gives CDR1 ENHRY, CDR2 SYGVKD. The CDR3 loop spans 15 amino acids. This CDR3 reads CATGRTGPYNSPLHF. The CDR3 bases are TGTGCCACCGGGAGGACGGGGCCCTATAATTCACCCCTCCACTTT.

V usage is TRBV29-1 and J usage is TRBJ1-1; the D gene is possibly TRBD1 (5 bases). Trimming pared 8 bases from V and 1 base from J, leaving 11 bases between. In germline, CDR1 is SQVTM, CDR2 ANQGSEA. This CDR3 has 12 residues. CDR3: CSSRDGNTEAFF. CDR3 in DNA: TGCAGCTCAAGGGACGGGAACACTGAAGCTTTCTTT.

The chain employs TRBV5-4 and TRBJ2-2; 10 positions agree with TRBD1. In germline, CDR1 is SGHNT, CDR2 YYREEE (reference sequence). Germline trimming cut 4 bases from V and 3 bases from J; bases unmatched to any gene: 9. The CDR3 has 17 amino acids. The CDR3 reads CASSHTGTGAHTGELFF. CDR3 nucleotide sequence: TGTGCCAGCAGCCATACCGGGACAGGGGCCCACACCGGGGAGCTGTTTTTT.

The J gene is TRBJ2-5, the V gene TRBV7-9; 7 bases match TRBD1. The J call may be mistaken, given a closer DNA end match to TRBJ2-7. Germline V lookup: CDR1 SEHNR, CDR2 FQNEAQ (reference sequence). The CDR3 extends over 12 amino acids. The CDR3 sequence is CASSEQGSEQYF. CDR3 in DNA: TGTGCCAGCAGCGAACAGGGGTCCGAGCAGTACTTC.

This clonotype was counted ten times or more. The chain combines TRBV29-1 with TRBJ2-7, with D possibly TRBD1 on 6 matching bases. Looked up from germline, CDR1 is SQVTM and CDR2 is ANQGSEA. The CDR3 sequence is 11 residues long. Trimming left V 7 bases short and J 4 bases short, with 11 bases between. CDR3 sequence reads: CSGGQFYEQYF. The CDR3 nucleotides read TGCAGCGGCGGACAGTTTTACGAGCAGTACTTC.